This T cell receptor (beta chain) derives from a study of blood T cell repertoires in COVID-19 (dated by TCRdb to about 2020). For the wider study: Samples covering the acute and convalescent phases of COVID-19 were provided by collaborators in the United States, Italy and Spain. The prospective study material was composed of cDNA or gDNA derived from T cells, B-cell-depleted T cells, or PBMCs. The dataset comprised deeply sampled blood TCRbeta repertoires from subjects exposed to, actively infected with, or recovered from COVID-19. The repertoires were released in a freely available public database meant as a resource for research on the immune response to SARS-CoV-2. The samples were drawn from the first 160 participants of the ongoing ImmuneRACE study and from some 1,300 subjects provided by 6 global collaborators. Nearly every sample came with metadata listing a de-identified subject ID, COVID-19 status, age in years and sex. Where available, HLA class I and class II types were taken from metadata supplied by the sample provider and were not determined by assay-based typing. The paper as a whole reports these results and caveats: The amount of clinical and demographic metadata varied by source and participant and was provided uncurated.

The immunoSEQ Assay, a bias-controlled multiplex PCR, was used to amplify TCRbeta CDR3 regions from genomic DNA. Per the source publication's procedure: The number of nucleated cells in each sample was estimated by amplification of reference gene primers within the assay. To quantify the absolute abundance of each unique TCRbeta CDR3 rearrangement, sequence reads were collapsed and filtered. Productive Simpson clonality was computed per sample as the square root of Simpson's diversity index over productive rearrangements. In TCRdb, the immuneACCESS table is reduced to in-frame sequences with V and J assigned. These tables do not hold every clone; where another copy was compared, an unresolved V gene accounts for under half, and the others remain unexplained. The V and J calls and the clone size are those of that table, but D and trimming were determined from the DNA. This sample is represented by over 100,000 clones; roughly 81% of them were singletons. Together, the top ten hold 1.4% to 1.5% of the sample.

About this clone: What antigen it recognizes has not been identified. No quality values exist for individual bases; no much larger clone is one base distant.

The CDR3 contains 16 residues, cysteine and phenylalanine counted. Only CDR3 DNA is held: 48 bases, read in frame from base 1. The germline V gene specifies SGHDT as CDR1 and YYEEEE as CDR2. Relative to germline, V is 4 bases shorter and J is 0 bases shorter, with 11 bases between their ends. The collaborating institutions used their own protocols to collect whole blood in K2EDTA tubes. Collaborator samples were shipped for TCRbeta analysis as frozen whole blood, isolated PBMCs, or DNA extracted from either sample type. The sample consisted of peripheral blood. This sequence was found in a man between 40 and 49 years old with acute or convalescent COVID-19. The chain was built from TRBV5-6 and TRBJ1-6; TRBD1 could be the D gene, as 5 bases match. The sequenced DNA is TGTGCCAGCAGCCTAAGACAGAGCTCCTATAATTCACCCCTCCACTTT. Its translation is CASSLRQSSYNSPLHF.